One sample yielded the 16 T cell receptor beta chains listed below, sequenced in a study of cytomegalovirus exposure and HLA in healthy donors. PCR was performed using 60 Vbeta and 13 Jbeta primers. Sequencing was performed with immunoSEQ multiplex PCR; in TCRdb, only in-frame clones are kept and a portion is missing. The sample includes 150,000 or so clones, 70% to 90% seen only once; the top ten take about a tenth. The sequenced material came from PBMCs. These receptors all come from a man aged 18 to 29 in good health and CMV-seropositive.

The chain is built from TRBV5-4 and TRBJ2-7, with 9 bases identical to TRBD2. CDR3 length equals 15 residues. Per the germline V gene, CDR1 is SGHNT and CDR2 is YYREEE (reference sequence). J gave up 7 bases and V 4 bases, and 12 bases lay outside the gene matches. The CDR3 nucleotides read TGTGCCAGCAGCGCGGGACTAGCAAGCCCCCCGGAGCAGTACTTC. Translation: CASSAGLASPPEQYF.

This chain uses TRBV5-8 with TRBJ2-2; D unresolved. The V gene's germline CDR1 is SGHTS and CDR2 YDEGEE. V lost 0 bases and J lost 6, with 15 bases in between. The CDR3 contains 16 residues. In DNA form, the CDR3 reads TGTGCCAGCAGCTTGGGGAATATAAACAGTCCCGGGGAGCTGTTTTTT. Its translation is CASSLGNINSPGELFF.

This chain uses TRBV5-1 with TRBJ2-3, with 8 positions matching TRBD1. This CDR3 contains 13 residues. Germline CDR1 reads SGHRS; CDR2 reads YFSETQ. Trimming cost V 9 bases and J 3 bases; bases outside gene matches: 6. The CDR3: CATSRDRTDTQYF. CDR3 DNA sequence: TGCGCCACCTCCAGGGACAGGACAGATACGCAGTATTTT.

This clone occurred once. The chain recombines TRBV10-1 with TRBJ1-5; TRBD1 is a possible D gene (5 bases). The V and J ends lost 5 bases and 3 bases respectively, with 20 bases between them. Germline V lookup: CDR1 WNHNN, CDR2 SYGVQD (reference sequence). The CDR3 runs to 17 residues. CDR3: CASSKWGGAQLNQPQHF. DNA for the CDR3: TGCGCCAGCAGTAAATGGGGAGGGGCCCAACTCAATCAGCCCCAGCATTTT.

This clone was counted a single time. The rearrangement links TRBV19 to TRBJ1-3; the D is unclear. Per the germline V gene, CDR1 is LNHDA and CDR2 is SQIVND (reference sequence). CDR3 size: 12 residues. V was pared by 10 bases and J by 1 base, with 8 bases between. The CDR3 protein is CATTESGNTIYF. The CDR3 nucleotides are TGTGCCACAACAGAGTCTGGAAACACCATATATTTT.

The V call is TRBV7-3, the J call TRBJ2-2; the D gene is possibly TRBD1 (5 bases). The CDR3 spans 14 residues. The germline V and J ends were trimmed by 7 bases and 4 bases, with 13 bases remaining between them. Germline V gene sequence: CDR1 SGHTA, CDR2 FQGTGA. The CDR3 DNA reads as TGTGCCAGCACCCAGGGATCCGGCACCGGGGAGCTGTTTTTT. Amino acids: CASTQGSGTGELFF.

The CDR3: CASSQEHWSTEAFF. As DNA, the CDR3 is TGCGCCAGCAGCCAAGAACACTGGAGCACTGAAGCTTTCTTT. The chain has TRBV4-1 and TRBJ1-1; D gene unclear. CDR3 length: 14 residues. Germline V lookup: CDR1 MGHRA, CDR2 YSYEKL. V lost 0 bases and J 4 bases, leaving 9 bases between the germline ends.

This clone came up a few times. This chain uses TRBV6-6 with TRBJ2-7; D might be TRBD1 (6 bases). Trimming left V 4 bases short and J 2 bases short, with 6 bases between. Germline V gives CDR1 MNHNY, CDR2 SVGAGI (reference sequence). CDR3 length: 12 residues. CDR3 amino acids: CASSSGAYEQYF. The CDR3 DNA is TGTGCCAGCAGTTCAGGGGCCTACGAGCAGTACTTC.

V usage is TRBV6-1 and J usage is TRBJ2-5; 8 bases align to TRBD1. V gave up 1 base and J gave up 5 bases; unmatched junction bases: 3. Germline V CDR1 and CDR2: MNHNS, SASEGT. There are 14 residues in the CDR3. CDR3 residues: CASSEVDRAETQYF. The CDR3 region has the DNA TGTGCCAGCAGTGAAGTGGACAGGGCCGAGACCCAGTACTTC.

The chain uses TRBV6-1 and TRBJ2-2; D is perhaps TRBD1 (6 bases). Trimming shortened V by 5 bases and J by 2 bases, and 12 bases separated the two germline ends. CDR3 length equals 15 residues. The germline V gene encodes CDR1 MNHNS and CDR2 SASEGT. CDR3: CASSLYRANTGELFF. The DNA of the CDR3 is TGTGCCAGCAGTCTGTACAGGGCCAACACCGGGGAGCTGTTTTTT.

The chain employs TRBV5-1 and TRBJ2-3; TRBD1 is a possible D gene (6 bases). Between the trimmed V and J ends, which lost 0 bases and 1 base, there was a span of 18 bases. CDR1 SGHRS and CDR2 YFSETQ come from the germline V gene. The CDR3 runs to 18 residues. The CDR3, as DNA: TGCGCCAGCAGCTTGGCCAGGGGTGTTTCGAAGGGCACAGATACGCAGTATTTT. Protein sequence: CASSLARGVSKGTDTQYF. Full variable domain (missing parts from reference TRBV5-1 and TRBJ2-3): KAGVTQTPRYLIKTRGQQVTLSCSPISGHRSVSWYQQTPGQGLQFLFEYFSETQRNKGNFPGRFSGRQFSNSRSEMNVSTLELGDSALYLCASSLARGVSKGTDTQYFGPGTRLTVL.

The chain carries TRBV29-1 and TRBJ2-7; 8 bases agree with TRBD1. With V trimmed by 6 bases and J by 3 bases, 7 bases remained unmatched. Germline lookup yields CDR1 SQVTM and CDR2 ANQGSEA. CDR3 length equals 13 residues. CDR3 residues: CSVSGQANYEQYF. The DNA of the CDR3 is TGCAGCGTCTCGGGACAGGCAAACTACGAGCAGTACTTC.

The genes are TRBV10-2 and TRBJ1-2; D not certain. The CDR3 loop spans 11 amino acids. The germline V and J ends were trimmed by 9 bases and 3 bases, with 8 bases remaining between them. The germline V gene has CDR1 WSHSY and CDR2 SAAADI. CDR3 sequence (DNA): TGCGCCAGTCGCCAGGACTATGGCTACACCTTC. It encodes CASRQDYGYTF.

The rearrangement uses TRBV7-3 and TRBJ2-3; possibly TRBD1 for D (6 bases). Germline-derived CDR1 and CDR2 are SGHTA and FQGTGA. V lost 2 bases, J lost 8 bases, and 11 bases lay in between. This CDR3 region has 13 residues. Here the CDR3 DNA reads TGTGCCAGCAGCTTACGTGCGGACAGTACGCAGTATTTT. As protein: CASSLRADSTQYF.

This clone has more than one count but fewer than ten. The V and J genes are TRBV4-3 and TRBJ1-5; D gene uncertain. CDR1 and CDR2 from the germline V gene are LGHNA and YSLEER. V was cut by 0 bases and J by 6 bases, with 12 bases left in between. CDR3 length: 15 amino acids. The CDR3 loop is CASSQEFAGLQPQHF. DNA for the CDR3: TGCGCCAGCAGCCAAGAATTTGCCGGTCTTCAGCCCCAGCATTTT.

The chain carries TRBV7-9 and TRBJ2-7; 11 bases fit TRBD1. Germline values: CDR1 SEHNR, CDR2 FQNEAQ (reference sequence). The J segment lost 2 bases and the V segment lost 4 bases, leaving 4 bases of the junction unmatched. The CDR3 has 15 amino acids. In DNA, the CDR3 is TGTGCCAGCAGCTGGGACAGGGGGAACCCCTACGAGCAGTACTTC. Its translation: CASSWDRGNPYEQYF.